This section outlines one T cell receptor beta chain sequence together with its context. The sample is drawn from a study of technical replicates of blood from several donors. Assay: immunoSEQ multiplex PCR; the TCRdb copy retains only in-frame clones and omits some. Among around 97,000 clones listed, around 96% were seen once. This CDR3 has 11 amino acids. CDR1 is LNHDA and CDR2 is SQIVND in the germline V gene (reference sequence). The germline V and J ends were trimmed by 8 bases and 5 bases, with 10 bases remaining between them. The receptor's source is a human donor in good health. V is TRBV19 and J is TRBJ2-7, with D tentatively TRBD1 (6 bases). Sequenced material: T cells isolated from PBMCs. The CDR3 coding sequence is TGTGCCAGTCGCCGGGACAACGAGCAGTACTTC. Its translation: CASRRDNEQYF.